A selection of T cell receptor beta chains follows, all from one sample in a study of blood T cell repertoires in COVID-19. Sequencing was performed with immunoSEQ multiplex PCR; in TCRdb, only in-frame clones are kept and a portion is missing. The sample records about 150,000 clones, 75% to 85% being singletons. The sample was peripheral blood. Every receptor here comes from a man in his 60s with acute or convalescent COVID-19. The CDR3 runs from the conserved cysteine through the conserved F or W. A D gene is named only where the DNA matches it firmly. Size tells how often a clone was seen (once, few, many) or the class of an expanded clone, and some rows leave it out.

NA TRBJ2-1 NA TRBV30 TGTGCCTGGAGTTCGAGCGAGGGGGTGAGGGAGCAGTTCTTC CAWSSSEGVREQFF
NA TRBJ1-6 NA TRBV7-9 TGTGCCAGCAGCCCCGCGGGACGGATGAATTCACCCCTCCACTTT CASSPAGRMNSPLHF
NA TRBJ2-3 TRBD2 TRBV5-1 TGCGCCAGCAGCTTTAGCGGGGGGACAACCCGGGCAGATACGCAGTATTTT CASSFSGGTTRADTQYF
NA TRBJ1-5 TRBD1 TRBV6-6 TGTGCCAGCAGTTCCGGGACAGGGTTTGGTCAGCCCCAGCATTTT CASSSGTGFGQPQHF
NA TRBJ2-5 TRBD1 TRBV29-1 TGCAGCGCTTACCCCAGGGGGCAAAAGACCCAGTACTTC CSAYPRGQKTQYF
few TRBJ2-7 TRBD2 TRBV30 TGTGCCTGGAGAGGGGCTAGCGGGAGTGGCGAGCAGTACTTC CAWRGASGSGEQYF
NA TRBJ1-3 NA TRBV12-5 TGTGCTAGTGGTTTGGAAGGACTAAACACCATATATTTT CASGLEGLNTIYF
NA TRBJ2-7 TRBD1 TRBV6-5 TGTGCCACCCTAAGGACAGGCCTCTACGAGCAGTACTTC CATLRTGLYEQYF
few TRBJ1-4 NA TRBV2 TGTGCCAGCAGTGAATGGGGGGGGTATGAAAAACTGTTTTTT CASSEWGGYEKLFF
NA TRBJ2-2 NA TRBV12-3/TRBV12-4 TGTGCCAGCAGTTTAGGTATCGGGGAGCTGTTTTTT CASSLGIGELFF
NA TRBJ2-2 NA TRBV4-3 TGCGCCAGCAGCCAAGGTGGGGGGAAAACCGGGGAGCTGTTTTTT CASSQGGGKTGELFF
NA TRBJ1-2 TRBD1 TRBV7-9 TGTGCCAGCAGCTCTTTCCGGGACAGCGCTATGGCTAACTATGGCTACACCTTC CASSSFRDSAMANYGYTF